This TCR beta chain is from a study of blood T cell repertoires in COVID-19. Whole-study context: Spain, Italy and the United States supplied samples that represented acute and convalescent COVID-19. T cells, B-cell-depleted T cells, or PBMCs provided the cDNA or gDNA that served as material.

As originally analysed: Nucleated cell counts were estimated from reference gene primer amplification. Assay: immunoSEQ multiplex PCR; the TCRdb copy retains only in-frame clones and omits some. V and J calls and clone size are as listed in that table; D and trimming were resolved from the DNA. The sample lists roughly 570,000 clones; roughly nine tenths were seen once. Trimming removed 0 bases from V and 13 bases from J; junction bases left unmatched: 16. CDR3 length: 18 residues. CDR1 SGHVS and CDR2 FQNEAQ come from the germline V gene. The Seattle site enrolled patients during active infection and followed them longitudinally.

Sequenced input: peripheral blood. The TCR originated in a woman aged 50 to 60 with COVID-19, enrolled during active disease. The V and J genes are TRBV7-8 and TRBJ1-6; 9 bases align to TRBD1. The CDR3 protein is CASSLALLDRDRAFPLHF. Here the CDR3 DNA reads TGTGCCAGCAGCTTAGCCCTCCTCGACCGGGACAGGGCGTTCCCCCTCCACTTT. The entire variable domain, with the rest obtained from reference TRBV7-8 and TRBJ1-6, is as follows: GAGVSQSPRYKVAKRGQDVALRCDPISGHVSLFWYQQALGQGPEFLTYFQNEAQLDKSGLPSDRFFAERPEGSVSTLKIQRTQQEDSAVYLCASSLALLDRDRAFPLHFGNGTRLTVT.